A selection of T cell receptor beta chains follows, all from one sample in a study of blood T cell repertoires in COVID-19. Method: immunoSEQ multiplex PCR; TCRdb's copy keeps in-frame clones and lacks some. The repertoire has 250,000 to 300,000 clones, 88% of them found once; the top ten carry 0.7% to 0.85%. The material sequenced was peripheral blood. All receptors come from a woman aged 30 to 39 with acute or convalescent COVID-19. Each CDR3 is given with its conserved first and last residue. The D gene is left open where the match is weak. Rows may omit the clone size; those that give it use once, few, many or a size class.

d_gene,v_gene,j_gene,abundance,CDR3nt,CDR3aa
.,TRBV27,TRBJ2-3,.,TGTGCCAGCAGTTCAAATCCCTCGCGGGGATTAAACACAGATACGCAGTATTTT,CASSSNPSRGLNTDTQYF
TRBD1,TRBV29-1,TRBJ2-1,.,TGCAGCGTTGGGGGTTGGACAGGGGTCTACAATGAGCAGTTCTTC,CSVGGWTGVYNEQFF
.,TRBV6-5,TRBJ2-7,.,TGTGCCACCCGCGGGGGCCCCTACGAGCAGTACTTC,CATRGGPYEQYF
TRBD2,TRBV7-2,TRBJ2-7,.,TGTGCCAGCAGGGTCACGGGACTAGCGGGAGGGGAGCAGTACTTC,CASRVTGLAGGEQYF
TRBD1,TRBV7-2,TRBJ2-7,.,TGTGCCAGCAGCGCGACAGGGATTTACTACGAGCAGTACTTC,CASSATGIYYEQYF
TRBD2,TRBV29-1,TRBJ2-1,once,TGCAGCGTTGAAGTCTCTAGCGGGGGTGGGGAACAGTTCTTC,CSVEVSSGGGEQFF
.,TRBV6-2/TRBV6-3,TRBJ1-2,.,TGTGCCAGCAGTTACCTCGGAGGAAGGGAATATGGCTACACCTTC,CASSYLGGREYGYTF
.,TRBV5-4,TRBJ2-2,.,TGTGCCAGCAGCGGAGGGACTGGGACCGGGGAGCTGTTTTTT,CASSGGTGTGELFF
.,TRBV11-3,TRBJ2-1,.,TGTGCCAGCAGCTTAGGGACTATCGGGGATGAGCAGTTCTTC,CASSLGTIGDEQFF
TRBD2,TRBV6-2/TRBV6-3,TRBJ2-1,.,TGTGCCAGCAGTTCTTGGACTAGCGGGAGTAATGAGCAGTTCTTC,CASSSWTSGSNEQFF
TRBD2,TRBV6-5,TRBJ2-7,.,TGTGCCAGCAGTTACATAGGGACTAGCGGGACAGAGCAGTACTTC,CASSYIGTSGTEQYF
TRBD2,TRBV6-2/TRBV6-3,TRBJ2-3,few,TGTGCCAGCAGCCGAGGACTAGCGGGAGTTCAGATGGCAGATACGCAGTATTTT,CASSRGLAGVQMADTQYF
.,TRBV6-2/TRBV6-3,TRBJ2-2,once,TGTGCCAGCAGTAATCCGGGACACAGGCACACCGGGGAGCTGTTTTTT,CASSNPGHRHTGELFF
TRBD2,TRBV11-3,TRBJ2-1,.,TGTGCCAGCAGCCTAGATACGGGACTAGCGGGAGTCAATGAGCAGTTCTTC,CASSLDTGLAGVNEQFF